Below, 23 T cell receptor beta chains from the same sample are listed, as sequenced in a study of cytomegalovirus exposure and HLA in healthy donors. The primer mix had 60 Vbeta and 13 Jbeta primers. The assay was immunoSEQ multiplex PCR, and TCRdb's table has in-frame clones only and misses some. The repertoire holds 100,000 to 150,000 clones, roughly 80% seen once, with over 2% in the top ten. Input material: PBMCs. The receptors stem from a middle-aged woman in good health and CMV-seropositive.

This clone occurred a few times. This sequence joins TRBV2 and TRBJ2-5; D is perhaps TRBD1 (6 bases). The J call is doubtful: the DNA matches TRBJ2-7 better. The CDR3 extends over 17 amino acids. The germline CDR1 and CDR2 sequences are SNHLY and FYNNEI. CDR3 loop: CASSAGLGGSSSYEQYF. The CDR3 nucleotides read TGTGCCAGCAGTGCAGGCTTAGGGGGTTCCAGCTCCTACGAGCAGTACTTC.

This clone appeared once. The gene calls are TRBV30 and TRBJ1-2; the D gene is possibly TRBD1 (6 bases). The germline V gene has CDR1 GTSNPN and CDR2 SVGIG (reference sequence). The length of the CDR3 is 13 residues. Between the trimmed V and J ends, which lost 1 base and 6 bases, there was a span of 12 bases. Here the CDR3 DNA reads TGTGCCTGGAGTGATAGACAGGCGGATGGCTACACCTTC. Its protein is CAWSDRQADGYTF.

The rearrangement links TRBV7-2 to TRBJ2-2; no reliable D call. Germline V gene sequence: CDR1 SGHTA, CDR2 FQGNSA. The CDR3 has 15 residues. Deletions cut 0 bases from V and 6 bases from J, with 11 bases between. DNA of the CDR3: TGTGCCAGCAGCTTAGCGCTACTCACCGCCGGGGAGCTGTTTTTT. Its translation is CASSLALLTAGELFF.

This CDR3 reads CASSLTGANYGYTF. The CDR3 bases are TGTGCCAGCAGCCTGACAGGGGCTAACTATGGCTACACCTTC. The chain uses TRBV6-5 and TRBJ1-2, with 8 bases lining up with TRBD1. With V trimmed by 6 bases and J by 0 bases, 3 bases remained unmatched. This CDR3 spans 14 amino acids. The germline gives CDR1 MNHEY, CDR2 SVGAGI.

This sequence joins TRBV6-6 and TRBJ1-2; D gene uncertain. This CDR3 has 11 residues. Germline values: CDR1 MNHNY, CDR2 SVGAGI (reference sequence). Trimming left V 5 bases short and J 3 bases short, with 4 bases between. DNA of the CDR3: TGTGCCAGCAGTCGGGACTATGGCTACACCTTC. Residues: CASSRDYGYTF.

The chain employs TRBV6-1 and TRBJ2-5; 8 nucleotides match TRBD2. Germline V CDR1 and CDR2: MNHNS, SASEGT. CDR3 length equals 15 residues. V was pared by 6 bases and J by 4 bases, with 10 bases of the junction left unmatched. CDR3 sequence (DNA): TGTGCCAGCAGAGCCGGGACTAGTATAGGAGAGACCCAGTACTTC. Amino acids: CASRAGTSIGETQYF.

The chain employs TRBV28 and TRBJ1-1; tentative D call: TRBD1 (5 bases). This CDR3 comprises 15 residues. The germline V gene encodes CDR1 MDHEN and CDR2 SYDVKM. Trimming took 2 bases from V and 1 from J, leaving 11 bases between them. CDR3 protein: CASSLAGLKNTEAFF. The CDR3 DNA reads as TGTGCCAGCAGTTTAGCGGGGCTTAAGAACACTGAAGCTTTCTTT.

As regards this clone: Within the sample, other DNA sequences also encode this same CDR3. CDR3 sequence: CASSLDRGNYGYTF. For the CDR3, the DNA is TGTGCCAGCAGCCTGGACAGGGGAAACTATGGCTACACCTTC. V is TRBV2 and J is TRBJ1-2; TRBD1 matches 9 bases. Germline CDR1 SNHLY, CDR2 FYNNEI. J lost 2 bases, V lost 6 bases, and 4 bases had no gene match. This CDR3 contains 14 residues.

The CDR3 reads CASTLSANYGYTF. The CDR3 region has the DNA TGTGCCAGCACCCTCAGTGCTAACTATGGCTACACCTTC. The rearrangement links TRBV7-2 to TRBJ1-2, with D unclear. Trimming cost V 7 bases and J 0 bases, with 9 bases left between them. This CDR3 spans 13 amino acids. Per the germline V gene, CDR1 is SGHTA and CDR2 is FQGNSA.

The genes are TRBV18 and TRBJ2-2; D is unclear. This CDR3 has 14 residues. V was shortened by 2 bases and J by 1 base, with 5 bases between the two germline ends. Germline V lookup: CDR1 KGHSH, CDR2 LQKENI. CDR3 DNA sequence: TGTGCCAGCTCACCATCAGGGAACACCGGGGAGCTGTTTTTT. As protein: CASSPSGNTGELFF.

This chain joins TRBV30 and TRBJ1-2; 8 bases match TRBD1. V was pared by 3 bases and J by 2 bases, with 11 bases of the junction left unmatched. CDR1 and CDR2 (germline): GTSNPN, SVGIG (reference sequence). The CDR3 loop spans 16 amino acids. In DNA, the CDR3 is TGTGCCTGGAGGACCCGGGACAGGACTATCAACTATGGCTACACCTTC. Protein product: CAWRTRDRTINYGYTF.

The chain recombines TRBV4-3 with TRBJ1-1, with D maybe TRBD1 (6 bases). V lost 0 bases, J lost 0 bases, and 8 bases lay in between. The CDR3 has 15 residues. CDR1 and CDR2 from the germline V gene are LGHNA and YSLEER. Written as DNA, the CDR3 is TGCGCCAGCAGCCAAGATAGACAGGTGAACACTGAAGCTTTCTTT. Its translation: CASSQDRQVNTEAFF.

The J gene is TRBJ1-1, the V gene TRBV7-8; no clear D. This CDR3 has 15 residues. Trimming removed 5 bases at V and 6 bases at J, with 19 bases between. Germline lookup yields CDR1 SGHVS and CDR2 FQNEAQ. The CDR3 sequence is CASSLRLVSNAEAFF. The DNA of the CDR3 is TGTGCCAGCAGCCTGAGATTGGTTAGTAATGCTGAAGCTTTCTTT.

The chain recombines TRBV2 with TRBJ2-7; the match to TRBD1 covers 9 bases. In germline, CDR1 is SNHLY, CDR2 FYNNEI. V was clipped by 8 bases and J by 0 bases; unmatched bases: 8. The CDR3 consists of 15 residues. The CDR3 nucleotides are TGTGCCAGCGGGGACGACAGGGGGGTCTCCTACGAGCAGTACTTC. Translating it yields CASGDDRGVSYEQYF. Full variable domain (rest looked up from reference TRBV2 and TRBJ2-7): EPEVTQTPSHQVTQMGQEVILRCVPISNHLYFYWYRQILGQKVEFLVSFYNNEISEKSEIFDDQFSVERPDGSNFTLKIRSTKLEDSAMYFCASGDDRGVSYEQYFGPGTRLTVT.

The chain couples TRBV27 to TRBJ2-1, with a possible D match to TRBD2 (6 bases). Per germline, CDR1 MNHEY and CDR2 SMNVEV (reference sequence). The CDR3 extends over 14 amino acids. Trimming stripped 5 bases from V and 5 bases from J, with 13 bases between. CDR3 residues: CASSNRGLNNEQFF. The CDR3 region has the DNA TGTGCCAGCAGTAACCGGGGACTGAACAATGAGCAGTTCTTC.

This chain uses TRBV30 with TRBJ2-4; the match to TRBD2 covers 7 bases. From germline, CDR1 is GTSNPN and CDR2 SVGIG (reference sequence). This CDR3 contains 14 residues. After removal of 1 base from V and 8 bases from J, the junction contained 8 bases not matched to a gene. The CDR3 here is CAWSAGTGGDIQYF. The CDR3 DNA follows: TGTGCCTGGAGTGCCGGGACGGGGGGTGACATTCAGTACTTC.

In nucleotides, the CDR3 is TGCGCCAGCAGCCAGGGGGGGTGGGGGGCGGAAGACGAGCAGTACTTC. Translating it yields CASSQGGWGAEDEQYF. The chain uses TRBV4-1 and TRBJ2-7; D might be TRBD2 (7 bases). Per germline, CDR1 MGHRA and CDR2 YSYEKL. Trimming pared 3 bases from V and 5 bases from J, leaving 20 bases between. The CDR3 is made up of 16 amino acids.

V usage is TRBV6-5 and J usage is TRBJ2-7, with 12 bases matching TRBD2. The ends lost 4 bases at V and 3 bases at J; junction bases unmatched: 1. Germline V gene lookup returns CDR1 MNHEY and CDR2 SVGAGI. This CDR3 contains 14 residues. Here the CDR3 DNA reads TGTGCCAGCAGTTCGGGACTAGCGGGCTACGAGCAGTACTTC. It translates to CASSSGLAGYEQYF.

This clone appeared a single time. The chain couples TRBV4-3 to TRBJ1-6, with TRBD1 as a possible D gene (6 bases). Between the trimmed V and J ends, which lost 4 bases and 0 bases, there was a span of 13 bases. Germline V lookup: CDR1 LGHNA, CDR2 YSLEER. The CDR3 contains 17 residues. CDR3 DNA: TGCGCCAGCAGCCCGGGACAACCCAGCTCCTATAATTCACCCCTCCACTTT. Protein sequence: CASSPGQPSSYNSPLHF.

In the case of this clone: One junction end disagrees with the germline gene, perhaps due to a read error. The DNA of the CDR3 is TGTGCCAGTAGTGTAGACAGCTCTGACTTTAGCAATCAGCCCCAGCATTTT. This sequence encodes CASSVDSSDFSNQPQHF. The chain couples TRBV19 to TRBJ1-5, with a tentative D call TRBD1 (5 bases). In germline, CDR1 is LNHDA, CDR2 SQIVND (reference sequence). This CDR3 spans 17 amino acids.

V and J are TRBV19 and TRBJ2-7, with 10 bases lining up with TRBD1. There are 15 residues in the CDR3. Unmatched junction bases numbered 8, after V lost 5 bases and J lost 4 bases. In germline, CDR1 is LNHDA, CDR2 SQIVND (reference sequence). This chain's CDR3 is CASSHQTGGRYEQYF. CDR3 bases: TGTGCCAGTAGTCACCAGACAGGGGGCAGGTACGAGCAGTACTTC.

The rearrangement links TRBV7-2 to TRBJ2-1; TRBD2 might be the D (5 bases). V lost 2 bases and J lost 9, with 14 bases in between. The CDR3 covers 14 residues. Germline V gene sequence: CDR1 SGHTA, CDR2 FQGNSA. The CDR3 spells CASSLSYNEGEQFF. DNA of the CDR3: TGTGCCAGCAGCTTAAGTTACAATGAGGGTGAGCAGTTCTTC.

The chain couples TRBV4-1 to TRBJ2-5; maybe TRBD2 (6 bases). Germline V gives CDR1 MGHRA, CDR2 YSYEKL. The CDR3 spans 13 residues. The germline V and J ends were trimmed by 0 bases and 9 bases, with 11 bases remaining between them. CDR3 sequence reads: CASSQDSREAQYF. The CDR3 bases are TGCGCCAGCAGCCAAGATTCCAGGGAGGCCCAGTACTTC.